A single sample is the source of the 32 T cell receptor beta chains below, sequenced in a study of T-cell reconstitution after alpha-beta-depleted transplantation in children. Unique molecular identifiers were built into the TCRbeta library. TCRdb reprocessed the PCR reads with MiXCR, giving one entry per CDR3 protein. The sample has some 840,000 distinct CDR3 sequences, 15% to 20% seen once; the top ten hold approximately 5%. This specimen was PBMCs, mostly from graft donor cells, taken 360 days after TCRalphabeta/CD19-depleted stem cell transplant. All receptors come from a male patient aged 10-17 years who had a stem cell transplant for acute lymphoblastic leukemia, so the T cells may come from the graft donor.

The gene calls are TRBV6-1 and TRBJ1-5, with 8 bases fitting TRBD1. The CDR3 is made up of 14 amino acids. V shed 6 bases, J shed 5 bases, and the junction held 6 bases outside the gene matches. Germline values: CDR1 MNHNS, CDR2 SASEGT. The CDR3 is CASRRQGSDQPQHF. The CDR3 DNA reads as TGTGCCAGCAGACGACAGGGGTCGGATCAGCCCCAGCATTTT.

The J gene is TRBJ2-5, the V gene TRBV5-6; D not resolved. V lost 2 bases to trimming and J lost 4 bases, with 12 bases between them. Germline V lookup: CDR1 SGHDT, CDR2 YYEEEE. CDR3 length equals 14 residues. CDR3 sequence reads: CASSFLLMRETQYF. The CDR3 DNA reads as TGTGCCAGCAGCTTTCTACTGATGAGAGAGACCCAGTACTTC.

This chain links TRBV7-3 with TRBJ1-1; D remains unclear. Germline assignment: CDR1 SGHTA and CDR2 FQGTGA. Trimming removed 2 bases at V and 1 base at J, with 8 bases between. This CDR3 is built from 14 residues. For the CDR3, the DNA is TGTGCCAGCAGCTTATTGGTGAGGAACACTGAAGCTTTCTTT. Translating gives CASSLLVRNTEAFF.

The CDR3 here is CASTEGGPGSENIQYF. The CDR3 nucleotides read TGTGCCAGCACCGAGGGGGGTCCGGGGAGCGAAAACATTCAGTACTTC. The J gene is TRBJ2-4, the V gene TRBV2; D tentatively fits TRBD1 or TRBD2 (6 bases each). The CDR3 totals 16 residues. From germline, CDR1 is SNHLY and CDR2 FYNNEI. The germline V and J ends were trimmed by 7 bases and 5 bases, with 21 bases remaining between them.

This clonotype was found many times. The genes are TRBV20-1 and TRBJ1-4; D possibly corresponds to TRBD1 (6 bases). The CDR3 consists of 14 residues. Germline V gives CDR1 DFQATT, CDR2 SNEGSKA (reference sequence). V was shortened by 0 bases and J by 6 bases, with 11 bases between the two germline ends. CDR3 DNA: TGCAGTGCTAGAGATGCGGGGGCGGATGAAAAACTGTTTTTT. It codes for CSARDAGADEKLFF.

V and J are TRBV7-9 and TRBJ2-7; 8 nucleotides agree with TRBD1. The CDR3 runs 13 residues. From germline, CDR1 is SEHNR and CDR2 FQNEAQ (reference sequence). Trimming cost V 4 bases and J 5 bases; bases outside gene matches: 4. CDR3 amino acids: CASSWAGGHEQYF. The CDR3 DNA is TGTGCCAGCAGCTGGGCAGGGGGCCACGAGCAGTACTTC.

The J gene is TRBJ2-1, the V gene TRBV7-9; 8 nucleotides align to TRBD2. Germline V gives CDR1 SEHNR, CDR2 FQNEAQ (reference sequence). The V and J ends lost 3 bases and 0 bases, in that order; junction bases with no gene match: 7. The CDR3 is 17 amino acids. This chain's CDR3 is CASSFTIAGLSYNEQFF. The CDR3, as DNA: TGTGCCAGCAGCTTCACTATAGCGGGGCTCTCCTACAATGAGCAGTTCTTC.

This clonotype was seen more than once but under ten times. V is TRBV7-6 and J is TRBJ2-5; the match to TRBD2 covers 9 bases. This CDR3 region has 15 residues. The V gene end was trimmed by 3 bases and the J gene end by 5 bases; junction bases not matched to a gene: 7. Germline V gene lookup returns CDR1 SGHVS and CDR2 FNYEAQ. The CDR3 nucleotides are TGTGCCAGCAGCTTTACGCTAGCGGGATGGGAGACCCAGTACTTC. It specifies CASSFTLAGWETQYF.

This chain links TRBV24-1 with TRBJ1-1; D is ambiguous. This CDR3 contains 17 residues. CDR1 and CDR2 from the germline V gene are KGHDR and SFDVKD. The V and J ends lost 7 bases and 0 bases respectively, with 20 bases between them. The CDR3 sequence is CATRERGPDGVNTEAFF. The CDR3 nucleotides are TGTGCCACCAGGGAAAGAGGACCGGACGGGGTGAACACTGAAGCTTTCTTT.

This clonotype was picked up many times. The chain combines TRBV15 with TRBJ2-5; no clear D. From germline, CDR1 is LNHNV and CDR2 YYDKDF (reference sequence). Trimming stripped 1 base from V and 3 bases from J, with 3 bases between. This CDR3 is 12 amino acids long. Written as DNA, the CDR3 is TGTGCCACCAGCAGAGGGGAAGAGACCCAGTACTTC. This gives the protein CATSRGEETQYF.

The chain uses TRBV20-1 and TRBJ2-1, with 7 bases fitting TRBD2. With V trimmed by 4 bases and J by 6 bases, 15 bases remained unmatched. The CDR3 runs to 16 residues. Germline CDR1 reads DFQATT; CDR2 reads SNEGSKA (reference sequence). The CDR3 coding sequence is TGCAGTGCTAACCCCCTGTTGAGCGGGGACTTCAATGAGCAGTTCTTC. Protein: CSANPLLSGDFNEQFF.

In its sample, this clonotype was seen many times. Written as DNA, the CDR3 is TGTGCCAGTAGTAGGGGAGCAGGGCTAGGACAGCCCCAGCATTTT. Its translation: CASSRGAGLGQPQHF. The chain links TRBV19 to TRBJ1-5; TRBD1 might be the D (5 bases). Trimming removed 4 bases from V and 7 bases from J, with 17 bases in between. The germline CDR1 and CDR2 sequences are LNHDA and SQIVND (reference sequence). This CDR3 has 15 amino acids. The entire variable domain, with the rest obtained from reference TRBV19 and TRBJ1-5, is as follows: DGGITQSPKYLFRKEGQNVTLSCEQNLNHDAMYWYRQDPGQGLRLIYYSQIVNDFQKGDIAEGYSVSREKKESFPLTVTSAQKNPTAFYLCASSRGAGLGQPQHFGDGTRLSIL.

This clonotype came up many times. J is TRBJ1-2 and V is TRBV15; maybe TRBD1 (5 bases). The germline V gene has CDR1 LNHNV and CDR2 YYDKDF (reference sequence). Trimming shortened V by 4 bases and J by 1 base, and 13 bases separated the two germline ends. The CDR3 covers 15 residues. CDR3 nucleotides: TGTGCCACCAGCACGGGGACTGTGGGTAACTATGGCTACACCTTC. Translation gives CATSTGTVGNYGYTF.

This clonotype turned up a few times. This rearrangement joins TRBV11-2 to TRBJ1-3; 7 bases are shared with TRBD1. J gave up 5 bases and V 5 bases, and 12 bases lay outside the gene matches. Germline CDR1 SGHAT, CDR2 FQNNGV. The CDR3 has 16 residues. CDR3 amino acids: CASSPGGARGRNTIYF. The CDR3 DNA reads TGTGCCAGCAGCCCAGGGGGGGCCAGGGGTCGAAACACCATATATTTT.

This clonotype showed up just once. One end of the junction is discordant with germline, which a read error may explain. CDR3 nucleotides: TGTGCCAGGAGTTTATCCACAGTCACCGGGGAGCTGTTTTTT. It is translated as CARSLSTVTGELFF. The chain combines TRBV27 with TRBJ2-2; D unresolved. This CDR3 spans 14 amino acids. Germline CDR1 MNHEY, CDR2 SMNVEV (reference sequence).

This clonotype showed up many times. The chain employs TRBV10-3 and TRBJ2-1; D might be TRBD2 (5 bases). There are 16 residues in the CDR3. V lost 1 base, J lost 0 bases, and 10 bases lay in between. Germline-derived CDR1 and CDR2 are ENHRY and SYGVKD. CDR3 bases: TGTGCCATCAGTGAGTGGGAGACCAACTCCTACAATGAGCAGTTCTTC. As protein: CAISEWETNSYNEQFF.

The V call is TRBV20-1, the J call TRBJ1-2; D is uncertain. This CDR3 has 13 residues. The germline CDR1 and CDR2 sequences are DFQATT and SNEGSKA (reference sequence). Trimming removed 0 bases from V and 7 bases from J, with 12 bases in between. CDR3 residues: CSARDSTAGGYTF. The DNA for the CDR3 is TGCAGTGCTAGAGATTCTACAGCGGGTGGCTACACCTTC.

The rearrangement uses TRBV5-5 and TRBJ1-2, with D maybe TRBD1 (6 bases). The CDR3 extends over 16 amino acids. The V and J ends lost 3 bases and 5 bases respectively, with 20 bases between them. Germline V gene sequence: CDR1 SGHKS, CDR2 YYEKEE (reference sequence). CDR3 DNA: TGTGCCAGCAGCTCGGACAGTATTGGTGTGGGGTATGGCTACACCTTC. Translating it yields CASSSDSIGVGYGYTF.

This clonotype was seen a few times. The V and J genes are TRBV18 and TRBJ2-4, with D maybe TRBD1 (6 bases). Germline V gene data show CDR1 as KGHSH and CDR2 as LQKENI. Trimming removed 3 bases from V and 4 bases from J, with 13 bases in between. CDR3 length: 15 amino acids. The CDR3 coding sequence is TGTGCCAGCTCACCGGGGACAACACTAAAAAACATTCAGTACTTC. Amino acid sequence: CASSPGTTLKNIQYF.

This clonotype was counted many times. The CDR3 is CASIPSETLWGTDTQYF. The CDR3 nucleotides read TGTGCCAGCATCCCATCCGAGACTCTCTGGGGCACAGATACGCAGTATTTT. J is TRBJ2-3 and V is TRBV6-1; no clear D gene. This CDR3 has 17 amino acids. Germline CDR1 MNHNS, CDR2 SASEGT. Between the trimmed V and J ends, which lost 7 bases and 1 base, there was a span of 21 bases.

This clonotype was recorded a few times. The rearrangement joins TRBV5-1 to TRBJ2-2; 11 bases are a match to TRBD1. Per the germline V gene, CDR1 is SGHRS and CDR2 is YFSETQ. The CDR3 sequence is 15 residues long. Trimming took 4 bases from V and 5 from J; bases not matched to a gene: 4. CDR3 loop: CASSIGQGATGELFF. As DNA, the CDR3 is TGCGCCAGCAGCATAGGACAGGGGGCGACCGGGGAGCTGTTTTTT.

This clonotype has only a few counts. The chain employs TRBV2 and TRBJ2-1, with 9 positions matching TRBD2. The CDR3 loop spans 14 amino acids. Unmatched junction bases numbered 10, after V lost 6 bases and J lost 10 bases. The germline V gene encodes CDR1 SNHLY and CDR2 FYNNEI. The CDR3 region has the DNA TGTGCCAGCAGCGTAGCGGGAGAAACGAGCGAGCAGTTCTTC. Translating gives CASSVAGETSEQFF.

This clonotype has more than one count but fewer than ten. A much larger clone sits a single nucleotide away, making a read error possible. This rearrangement joins TRBV7-8 to TRBJ2-1; D unresolved. This CDR3 is 13 amino acids long. Germline loops: CDR1 SGHVS, CDR2 FQNEAQ. With 2 bases removed from V and 2 bases from J, the gap between germline ends came to 4 bases. CDR3 DNA sequence: TGTGCCAGCAGCTTAACTCCCTACAATGAGCAGTTCTTC. This codes for CASSLTPYNEQFF.

This clonotype was seen a few times. The V gene is TRBV11-2, the J gene TRBJ2-1; tentative D call: TRBD2 (5 bases). Per germline, CDR1 SGHAT and CDR2 FQNNGV. The CDR3 loop spans 12 amino acids. Trimming took off 2 bases at V and 8 bases at J, with 7 bases between the two ends. The CDR3 bases are TGTGCCAGCAGCTTAACGCGGGATGAGCAGTTCTTC. This translates into CASSLTRDEQFF.

J is TRBJ2-1 and V is TRBV11-2; 13 positions agree with TRBD2. There are 18 residues in the CDR3. Germline CDR1 is SGHAT and CDR2 is FQNNGV. J gave up 7 bases and V 1 base, and 10 bases lay outside the gene matches. The CDR3 loop reads CASSLVRVGLAGSNEQFF. CDR3 sequence (DNA): TGTGCCAGCAGCTTAGTAAGGGTGGGACTAGCGGGATCAAATGAGCAGTTCTTC.

The chain is built from TRBV20-1 and TRBJ1-4; D perhaps matches TRBD1 (6 bases). With 7 bases removed from V and 3 bases from J, the gap between germline ends came to 18 bases. CDR1 is DFQATT and CDR2 is SNEGSKA in the germline V gene (reference sequence). The length of the CDR3 is 15 residues. The chain's CDR3 is CSVPQGIVANEKLFF. In nucleotides, the CDR3 is TGCAGTGTTCCACAGGGTATAGTAGCTAATGAAAAACTGTTTTTT.

CDR3 in amino acids: CASLGEGPAEQYF. CDR3 in DNA: TGTGCCAGCCTCGGAGAGGGTCCCGCCGAGCAGTACTTC. The chain combines TRBV7-9 with TRBJ2-7; D possibly corresponds to TRBD2 (5 bases). Trimming shortened V by 8 bases and J by 6 bases, and 17 bases separated the two germline ends. The CDR3 is made up of 13 amino acids. The germline V gene encodes CDR1 SEHNR and CDR2 FQNEAQ (reference sequence).

The chain joins TRBV7-3 to TRBJ1-5; TRBD1 matches 9 bases. Germline V gene lookup returns CDR1 SGHTA and CDR2 FQGTGA. CDR3 length: 21 residues. V gave up 5 bases and J gave up 5 bases; unmatched junction bases: 25. The CDR3 DNA follows: TGTGCCAGCAGCCTCTGCTCTCCCGGGACAGGGAGACGGTCATGCCATCAGCCCCAGCATTTT. This encodes CASSLCSPGTGRRSCHQPQHF.

The rearrangement joins TRBV4-1 to TRBJ2-3; no firm D call. The CDR3 is 14 amino acids. CDR1 is MGHRA and CDR2 is YSYEKL in the germline V gene. Deletions cut 3 bases from V and 8 bases from J, with 15 bases between. CDR3 residues: CASSQTPIPGTQYF. CDR3 bases: TGCGCCAGCAGCCAGACCCCGATCCCCGGTACGCAGTATTTT.

This clonotype was seen many times. The rearrangement uses TRBV5-6 and TRBJ2-7, with 14 bases that match TRBD2. CDR1 and CDR2 (germline): SGHDT, YYEEEE. The CDR3 consists of 15 residues. With 3 bases clipped from V and 2 bases from J, the junction kept 1 base outside the gene matches. CDR3: CASSWGLAGAYEQYF. The DNA of the CDR3 is TGTGCCAGCAGCTGGGGACTAGCGGGAGCCTACGAGCAGTACTTC.

For this clonotype: This may stem from a read error, because a much larger clone lies one nucleotide away. This chain uses TRBV12-3 or TRBV12-4 with TRBJ2-2; 8 bases are shared with TRBD1. This CDR3 spans 18 amino acids. CDR3 region: CACSPQGGRRGRTGELFF. The DNA of the CDR3 is TGTGCCTGCAGTCCACAGGGGGGAAGGCGGGGCCGGACCGGGGAGCTGTTTTTT.

As for this clonotype: A clone one base away is much larger, so this may be a read error. This chain's CDR3 is CASSPGHYNEQFF. The DNA of the CDR3 is TGCGCCAGCAGCCCGGGACACTACAATGAGCAGTTCTTC. The J gene is TRBJ2-1, the V gene TRBV4-1; TRBD1 might be the D (6 bases). CDR1 is MGHRA and CDR2 is YSYEKL in the germline V gene. CDR3 length: 13 residues. Trimming pared 4 bases from V and 3 bases from J, leaving 7 bases between.